One sample yielded the 29 T cell receptor beta chains listed below, sequenced in a study of T cell responses to AZD1222 COVID-19 vaccine. The method was immunoSEQ multiplex PCR; TCRdb's version includes in-frame clones alone and lacks a portion of them. The sample carries more than 110,000 clones, approximately 83% recorded once. This specimen consisted of peripheral blood, obtained on day 0 of AZD1222 vaccination. The receptor source for this set is an adult in good health.

The genes are TRBV6-6 and TRBJ1-4; 7 nucleotides match TRBD1. J was trimmed by 6 bases and V by 2 bases; bases with no gene match: 3. Germline V gene lookup returns CDR1 MNHNY and CDR2 SVGAGI (reference sequence). The CDR3 is 14 amino acids. DNA of the CDR3: TGTGCCAGCAGTTACCGGGACAGTCATGAAAAACTGTTTTTT. Amino acid sequence: CASSYRDSHEKLFF.

V gene TRBV28 combines with J gene TRBJ2-7, with D perhaps matching TRBD2 (5 bases). From germline, CDR1 is MDHEN and CDR2 SYDVKM. V lost 5 bases and J 3 bases, leaving 20 bases between the germline ends. There are 16 residues in the CDR3. CDR3 sequence reads: CASSPGRGIGRYEQYF. CDR3 nucleotides: TGTGCCAGCAGTCCGGGAAGAGGAATAGGGCGCTACGAGCAGTACTTC.

This chain uses TRBV10-2 with TRBJ2-1; weak D call: TRBD2 (5 bases). CDR1 WSHSY and CDR2 SAAADI come from the germline V gene. The CDR3 covers 14 residues. V lost 7 bases and J lost 9, with 19 bases in between. CDR3 loop: CASTIPNEGPEQFF. Written as DNA, the CDR3 is TGCGCCAGCACAATCCCCAATGAGGGTCCTGAGCAGTTCTTC.

The rearrangement uses TRBV18 and TRBJ1-4; D gene ambiguous. The germline V gene has CDR1 KGHSH and CDR2 LQKENI. This CDR3 is 11 amino acids long. With 6 bases removed from V and 8 bases from J, the gap between germline ends came to 7 bases. CDR3 nucleotide sequence: TGTGCCAGCTCCCTAGAGGAAAAACTGTTTTTT. Protein: CASSLEEKLFF.

J is TRBJ1-5 and V is TRBV7-2, with D perhaps matching TRBD1 (5 bases). V lost 1 base to trimming and J lost 7 bases, with 14 bases between them. The germline V gene encodes CDR1 SGHTA and CDR2 FQGNSA. This CDR3 contains 15 residues. CDR3 in DNA: TGTGCCAGCAGCTTAGAAGGGGCAGGCGGGCAGCCCCAGCATTTT. It yields the protein CASSLEGAGGQPQHF.

The chain links TRBV7-2 to TRBJ2-2; no firm D call. The CDR3 sequence is 15 residues long. The germline CDR1 and CDR2 sequences are SGHTA and FQGNSA. V was clipped by 1 base and J by 6 bases, with 12 bases between them. The CDR3, as DNA: TGTGCCAGCAGCTTAGTCTTTTTGGGATCCGGGGAGCTGTTTTTT. Its translation: CASSLVFLGSGELFF.

V usage is TRBV7-6 and J usage is TRBJ1-1; no clear D. The length of the CDR3 is 13 residues. The germline V and J ends were trimmed by 5 bases and 0 bases, with 7 bases remaining between them. Germline V gives CDR1 SGHVS, CDR2 FNYEAQ. The chain's CDR3 is CASSRTMNTEAFF. DNA for the CDR3: TGTGCCAGCAGCCGTACGATGAACACTGAAGCTTTCTTT. The complete variable domain, with remaining parts taken from reference TRBV7-6 and TRBJ1-1, reads GAGVSQSPRYKVTKRGQDVALRCDPISGHVSLYWYRQALGQGPEFLTYFNYEAQQDKSGLPNDRFSAERPEGSISTLTIQRTEQRDSAMYRCASSRTMNTEAFFGQGTRLTVV.

This clone was seen a single time. The rearrangement uses TRBV7-7 and TRBJ1-1; tentatively, D is TRBD1 (5 bases). The CDR3 is 13 residues long. Germline V gene data show CDR1 as SSHAT and CDR2 as FNYEAQ (reference sequence). V lost 4 bases to trimming and J lost 2 bases, with 8 bases between them. CDR3 residues: CASSYGHNTEAFF. CDR3 DNA: TGTGCCAGCAGCTACGGACACAACACTGAAGCTTTCTTT.

V and J are TRBV28 and TRBJ1-1; TRBD1 agrees at 9 bases. This CDR3 is 17 amino acids long. J lost 6 bases, V lost 6 bases, and 17 bases had no gene match. Germline V gives CDR1 MDHEN, CDR2 SYDVKM. The CDR3 DNA reads as TGTGCCAGCAGCCCTTCGGGCGCCGGGACAGGGAGGGCTGAAGCTTTCTTT. It yields the protein CASSPSGAGTGRAEAFF.

This chain uses TRBV7-2 with TRBJ1-2; D not resolved. Germline V gene data show CDR1 as SGHTA and CDR2 as FQGNSA. The CDR3 consists of 14 residues. Trimming removed 1 base at V and 2 bases at J, with 8 bases between. The CDR3 spells CASSLDGRNYGYTF. In nucleotides, the CDR3 is TGTGCCAGCAGCTTAGACGGCAGAAACTATGGCTACACCTTC. Variable domain in full (rest from reference TRBV7-2 and TRBJ1-2): GAGVSQSPSNKVTEKGKDVELRCDPISGHTALYWYRQSLGQGLEFLIYFQGNSAPDKSGLPSDRFSAERTGGSVSTLTIQRTQQEDSAVYLCASSLDGRNYGYTFGSGTRLTVV.

CDR3 protein: CASRQGVDEKLFF. CDR3 DNA sequence: TGTGCCAGCAGGCAGGGAGTCGATGAAAAACTGTTTTTT. The chain employs TRBV7-9 and TRBJ1-4; weak D call: TRBD1 (5 bases). The V gene's germline CDR1 is SEHNR and CDR2 FQNEAQ (reference sequence). V lost 6 bases, J lost 6 bases, and 11 bases lay in between. This CDR3 region has 13 residues.

This clone was recorded only once. The chain couples TRBV6-9 to TRBJ2-7; 9 nucleotides match TRBD1. The germline V gene encodes CDR1 MNHGY and CDR2 SVAAGI. J lost 2 bases, V lost 6 bases, and 11 bases had no gene match. The CDR3 covers 16 residues. The DNA of the CDR3 is TGTGCCAGCAGCTGCGCCCCCGGGACAGGGACCTACGAGCAGTACTTC. As protein: CASSCAPGTGTYEQYF.

V gene TRBV5-4 combines with J gene TRBJ1-5; perhaps TRBD1 as D (6 bases). Germline CDR1 and CDR2: SGHNT and YYREEE (reference sequence). V shed 6 bases and J shed 2 bases, with 30 bases lying between them. The CDR3 totals 20 residues. The CDR3 sequence is CASIQDTPGHSTYGNQPQHF. CDR3 bases: TGTGCCAGCATCCAGGACACGCCGGGACACTCCACGTATGGCAATCAGCCCCAGCATTTT.

This chain links TRBV19 with TRBJ2-2; D ambiguous. Trimming removed 7 bases at V and 1 base at J, with 10 bases between. Germline values: CDR1 LNHDA, CDR2 SQIVND (reference sequence). The CDR3 runs 14 residues. As DNA, the CDR3 is TGTGCCAGTAATGGGGTTTGGAACACCGGGGAGCTGTTTTTT. It yields the protein CASNGVWNTGELFF.

The genes are TRBV4-2 and TRBJ1-3, with D hard to call. Germline V gives CDR1 LGHNA, CDR2 YNFKEQ. The CDR3 is made up of 15 amino acids. V dropped 1 base and J dropped 0 bases, with 7 bases sitting between them. The CDR3 DNA reads as TGTGCCAGCAGCCAAGCCAGAGTCTCTGGAAACACCATATATTTT. The encoded protein is CASSQARVSGNTIYF.

V and J are TRBV5-1 and TRBJ1-5; the D gene is possibly TRBD1 (5 bases). The V end lost 0 bases, the J end lost 5 bases, and 9 bases lay between the germline ends. Germline values: CDR1 SGHRS, CDR2 YFSETQ. This CDR3 region has 14 residues. The CDR3 coding sequence is TGCGCCAGCAGCTTGGGGGGACCAGATCAGCCCCAGCATTTT. The encoded protein is CASSLGGPDQPQHF.

The gene calls are TRBV28 and TRBJ1-2; the match to TRBD1 covers 7 bases. Germline V gene data show CDR1 as MDHEN and CDR2 as SYDVKM. This CDR3 is built from 13 residues. The ends lost 4 bases at V and 7 bases at J; junction bases unmatched: 6. The CDR3 DNA follows: TGTGCCAGCAGTTCCCATGACAGGGTTGGCTACACCTTC. Residues: CASSSHDRVGYTF.

This chain uses TRBV29-1 with TRBJ2-2; 7 bases match TRBD1. V was clipped by 5 bases and J by 3 bases; unmatched bases: 6. This CDR3 is 14 amino acids long. The germline V gene has CDR1 SQVTM and CDR2 ANQGSEA. CDR3 sequence reads: CSVTDRADTGELFF. DNA for the CDR3: TGCAGCGTTACCGACAGGGCGGACACCGGGGAGCTGTTTTTT.

V usage is TRBV2 and J usage is TRBJ1-2, with D perhaps TRBD1 (5 bases). V was cut by 10 bases and J by 4 bases, with 16 bases left in between. The germline V gene encodes CDR1 SNHLY and CDR2 FYNNEI. The CDR3 totals 13 residues. This chain's CDR3 is CATVGGASYGYTF. The CDR3 DNA follows: TGTGCCACCGTGGGGGGTGCTAGCTATGGCTACACCTTC.

A note on this clone: The sample holds other DNA sequences that translate to the same CDR3. CDR3 sequence reads: CASSPPGDQPQHF. The CDR3 DNA follows: TGTGCCAGCAGCCCACCCGGGGATCAGCCCCAGCATTTT. This sequence joins TRBV6-5 and TRBJ1-5; D remains unclear. The germline CDR1 and CDR2 sequences are MNHEY and SVGAGI. V lost 6 bases and J 5 bases, leaving 11 bases between the germline ends. This CDR3 has 13 residues.

The chain carries TRBV19 and TRBJ2-1; 8 bases align to TRBD2. J lost 9 bases, V lost 7 bases, and 17 bases had no gene match. The CDR3 sequence is 16 residues long. Germline values: CDR1 LNHDA, CDR2 SQIVND (reference sequence). CDR3 DNA sequence: TGTGCCAGTAAGAGGGGGGCGCATAGCGGGGCCGGTGAGCAGTTCTTC. Its protein is CASKRGAHSGAGEQFF.

The rearrangement uses TRBV18 and TRBJ1-1; D call uncertain. The V gene's germline CDR1 is KGHSH and CDR2 LQKENI. Trimming stripped 8 bases from V and 1 base from J, with 11 bases between. The CDR3 extends over 13 amino acids. The CDR3 is CASREAGNTEAFF. The CDR3 coding sequence is TGTGCCAGCCGAGAGGCAGGGAACACTGAAGCTTTCTTT. Full variable domain (outside the CDR3, taken from reference TRBV18 and TRBJ1-1): NAGVMQNPRHLVRRRGQEARLRCSPMKGHSHVYWYRQLPEEGLKFMVYLQKENIIDESGMPKERFSAEFPKEGPSILRIQQVVRGDSAAYFCASREAGNTEAFFGQGTRLTVV.

The rearrangement uses TRBV19 and TRBJ2-5; TRBD2 matches 9 bases. V was clipped by 2 bases and J by 4 bases; unmatched bases: 2. CDR1 is LNHDA and CDR2 is SQIVND in the germline V gene (reference sequence). This CDR3 spans 14 amino acids. The CDR3: CASSILAGRETQYF. In DNA form, the CDR3 reads TGTGCCAGTAGTATACTAGCGGGGCGAGAGACCCAGTACTTC.

The CDR3 sequence: CASSQRLGLAGSRRDTQYF. CDR3 in DNA: TGCGCCAGCAGCCAAAGGCTGGGACTAGCGGGCTCCCGCAGGGATACGCAGTATTTT. The chain is built from TRBV4-1 and TRBJ2-3; 12 bases line up with TRBD2. The CDR3 has 19 residues. Germline CDR1 MGHRA, CDR2 YSYEKL. J was trimmed by 6 bases and V by 2 bases; bases with no gene match: 15.

This sequence joins TRBV11-2 and TRBJ2-2, with D possibly matching TRBD2 (7 bases). Trimming removed 3 bases from V and 5 bases from J, with 16 bases in between. CDR1 is SGHAT and CDR2 is FQNNGV in the germline V gene. The CDR3 has 16 residues. The CDR3 nucleotides read TGTGCCAGCAGCTTCGAAGGGGGGGCGCGGACCGGGGAGCTGTTTTTT. It encodes CASSFEGGARTGELFF.

The chain is built from TRBV27 and TRBJ2-1; a possible D gene is TRBD2 (6 bases). CDR1 is MNHEY, CDR2 SMNVEV, per germline (reference sequence). Trimming took 1 base from V and 0 from J, leaving 10 bases between them. This CDR3 contains 16 residues. CDR3 sequence (DNA): TGTGCCAGCAGTTTATATGCCGGGAGCTCCTACAATGAGCAGTTCTTC. This codes for CASSLYAGSSYNEQFF.

The V gene is TRBV7-2, the J gene TRBJ2-5; 9 nucleotides match TRBD1. The germline gives CDR1 SGHTA, CDR2 FQGNSA. The CDR3 runs 15 residues. After removal of 2 bases from V and 4 bases from J, the junction contained 5 bases not matched to a gene. The CDR3 spells CASSLRGQGGETQYF. DNA for the CDR3: TGTGCCAGCAGCTTAAGGGGACAGGGAGGAGAGACCCAGTACTTC.

The gene calls are TRBV24-1 and TRBJ2-3; D is unresolved. The CDR3 sequence is 13 residues long. CDR1 and CDR2 (germline): KGHDR, SFDVKD. Trimming stripped 2 bases from V and 6 bases from J, with 8 bases between. CDR3 loop: CATSDSLLDTQYF. CDR3 in DNA: TGTGCCACCAGTGATTCCTTACTGGATACGCAGTATTTT.

CDR3 DNA sequence: TGTGCCAGCTCACCTCCGGGCAGGGACGTGGAAGAACTGTTTTTT. Translated: CASSPPGRDVEELFF. The chain is built from TRBV18 and TRBJ1-4; TRBD1 might be the D (5 bases). V was pared by 3 bases and J by 12 bases, with 20 bases between. CDR3 size: 15 residues. From germline, CDR1 is KGHSH and CDR2 LQKENI.